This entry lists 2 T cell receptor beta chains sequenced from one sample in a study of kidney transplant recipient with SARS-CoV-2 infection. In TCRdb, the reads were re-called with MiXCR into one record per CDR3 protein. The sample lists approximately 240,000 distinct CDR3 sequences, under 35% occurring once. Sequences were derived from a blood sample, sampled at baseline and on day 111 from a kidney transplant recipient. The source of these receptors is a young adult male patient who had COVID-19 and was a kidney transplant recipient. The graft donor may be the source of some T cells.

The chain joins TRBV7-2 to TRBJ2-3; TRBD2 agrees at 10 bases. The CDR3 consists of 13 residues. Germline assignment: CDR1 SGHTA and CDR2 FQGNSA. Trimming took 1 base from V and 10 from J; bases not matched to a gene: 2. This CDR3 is CASSLEREGAQYF. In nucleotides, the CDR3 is TGTGCCAGCAGCTTAGAGCGGGAGGGAGCGCAGTATTTT.

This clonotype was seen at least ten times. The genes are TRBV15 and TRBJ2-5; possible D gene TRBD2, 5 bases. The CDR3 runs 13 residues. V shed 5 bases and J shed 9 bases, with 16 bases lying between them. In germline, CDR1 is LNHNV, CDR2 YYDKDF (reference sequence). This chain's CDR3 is CATSAHAGESQYF. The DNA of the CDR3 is TGTGCCACCAGCGCCCACGCCGGGGAGTCCCAGTACTTC.